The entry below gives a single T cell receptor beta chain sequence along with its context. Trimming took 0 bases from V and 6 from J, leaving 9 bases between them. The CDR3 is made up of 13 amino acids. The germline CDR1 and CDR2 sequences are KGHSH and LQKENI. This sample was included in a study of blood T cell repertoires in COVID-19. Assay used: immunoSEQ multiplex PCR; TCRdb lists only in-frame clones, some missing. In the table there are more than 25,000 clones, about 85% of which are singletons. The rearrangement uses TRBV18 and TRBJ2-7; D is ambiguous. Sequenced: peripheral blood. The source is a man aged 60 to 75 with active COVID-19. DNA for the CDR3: TGTGCCAGCTCACCACCGTCTGGGCCCGAGCAGTACTTC. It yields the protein CASSPPSGPEQYF. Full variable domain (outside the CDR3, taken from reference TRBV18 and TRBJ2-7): NAGVMQNPRHLVRRRGQEARLRCSPMKGHSHVYWYRQLPEEGLKFMVYLQKENIIDESGMPKERFSAEFPKEGPSILRIQQVVRGDSAAYFCASSPPSGPEQYFGPGTRLTVT.